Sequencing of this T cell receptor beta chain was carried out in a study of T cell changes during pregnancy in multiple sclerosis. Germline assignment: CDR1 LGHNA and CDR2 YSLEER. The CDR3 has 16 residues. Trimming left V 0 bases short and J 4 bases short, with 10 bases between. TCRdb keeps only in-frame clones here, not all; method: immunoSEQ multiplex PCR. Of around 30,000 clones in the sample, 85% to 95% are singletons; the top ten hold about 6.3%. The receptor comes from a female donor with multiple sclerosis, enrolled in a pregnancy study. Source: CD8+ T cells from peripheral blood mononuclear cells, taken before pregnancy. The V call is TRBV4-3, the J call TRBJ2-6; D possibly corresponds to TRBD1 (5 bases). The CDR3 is CASSQETGSGANVLTF. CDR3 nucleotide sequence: TGCGCCAGCAGCCAAGAAACAGGATCCGGGGCCAACGTCCTGACTTTC.